A single sample is the source of the 10 T cell receptor beta chains below, sequenced in a study of cytomegalovirus exposure and HLA in healthy donors. PCR amplification relied on 60 Vbeta primers (plus 13 Jbeta primers). TCRdb keeps only in-frame clones here, not all; method: immunoSEQ multiplex PCR. Among 120,000 to 150,000 clones listed, about 83% were seen once. Sequenced input: PBMCs. The receptors were sampled from a man in his forties in good health and CMV-seropositive.

As concerns this clone: One end of the junction varies from germline; a read error may be responsible. J is TRBJ2-4 and V is TRBV6-5; perhaps TRBD1 as D (5 bases). The CDR3 has 13 residues. Germline V lookup: CDR1 MNHEY, CDR2 SVGAGI. The chain's CDR3 is CASSSPGINSQYF. The CDR3 DNA reads TGTGCCAGCAGTTCCCCAGGGATAAACAGTCAGTACTTC.

The chain is built from TRBV5-5 and TRBJ2-3, with a possible D match to TRBD2 (5 bases). Germline CDR1 SGHKS, CDR2 YYEKEE (reference sequence). The CDR3 runs 12 residues. V lost 8 bases and J 8 bases, leaving 15 bases between the germline ends. The DNA for the CDR3 is TGTGCCAGTAAACTAGTTTCGGGTACGCAGTATTTT. Protein product: CASKLVSGTQYF.

The chain carries TRBV5-1 and TRBJ2-2; no clear D. Looked up from germline, CDR1 is SGHRS and CDR2 is YFSETQ. Trimming removed 4 bases from V and 8 bases from J, with 15 bases in between. This CDR3 has 14 residues. The CDR3 reads CASSPHPNGGELFF. CDR3 nucleotide sequence: TGCGCCAGCAGCCCTCATCCGAACGGGGGGGAGCTGTTTTTT.

J is TRBJ2-5 and V is TRBV10-3, with no clear D. Germline V gives CDR1 ENHRY, CDR2 SYGVKD. The CDR3 spans 13 residues. Trimming pared 4 bases from V and 2 bases from J, leaving 8 bases between. The CDR3 region is CAISGSAQETQYF. The CDR3 DNA reads as TGTGCCATCAGTGGGTCCGCGCAAGAGACCCAGTACTTC.

This clone was seen a few times. The chain has TRBV5-1 and TRBJ1-1, with D unresolved. The V end lost 0 bases, the J end lost 1 base, and 7 bases lay between the germline ends. Germline CDR1 SGHRS, CDR2 YFSETQ. CDR3 length: 14 amino acids. The CDR3, as DNA: TGCGCCAGCAGCTTGGATCGCAGGAACACTGAAGCTTTCTTT. It encodes CASSLDRRNTEAFF.

This clone was recorded only once. The chain links TRBV5-1 to TRBJ2-1, with 10 bases that match TRBD2. The CDR3 runs 17 residues. Trimming at V came to 4 bases and at J to 0 bases, leaving 7 bases not matched to a gene. The germline V gene has CDR1 SGHRS and CDR2 YFSETQ. CDR3 coding DNA: TGCGCCAGCAGCGTTGAACTAGCGGGAAGCTCCTACAATGAGCAGTTCTTC. Translation gives CASSVELAGSSYNEQFF.

V gene TRBV4-2 combines with J gene TRBJ2-1, with 9 bases that match TRBD1. Per germline, CDR1 LGHNA and CDR2 YNFKEQ. J gave up 7 bases and V 1 base, and 5 bases lay outside the gene matches. The CDR3 sequence is 15 residues long. CDR3 residues: CASSQGRTGENEQFF. CDR3 bases: TGTGCCAGCAGCCAAGGAAGGACAGGGGAGAATGAGCAGTTCTTC.

The chain recombines TRBV19 with TRBJ1-2; TRBD1 matches 7 bases. CDR1 LNHDA and CDR2 SQIVND come from the germline V gene (reference sequence). The CDR3 consists of 17 residues. Unmatched junction bases numbered 20, after V lost 7 bases and J lost 6 bases. CDR3 sequence: CASTEMHQTGTNDGYTF. Here the CDR3 DNA reads TGTGCCAGTACCGAGATGCACCAGACAGGGACCAATGATGGCTACACCTTC.

The chain couples TRBV10-3 to TRBJ2-1; 13 bases are shared with TRBD2. Trimming cost V 10 bases and J 0 bases; bases outside gene matches: 12. Germline V CDR1 and CDR2: ENHRY, SYGVKD. This CDR3 has 18 residues. The CDR3 region is CATQGQGTSGNSYNEQFF. For the CDR3, the DNA is TGTGCCACCCAGGGACAGGGGACTAGCGGGAACTCCTACAATGAGCAGTTCTTC.

The chain combines TRBV10-3 with TRBJ2-7, with 8 bases lining up with TRBD1. The V gene's germline CDR1 is ENHRY and CDR2 SYGVKD. V trimming: 4 bases; J trimming: 1 base; junction bases outside the gene matches: 6. The CDR3 is 15 residues long. Written as DNA, the CDR3 is TGTGCCATCAGTGTCCAGGGGGCCACTTCCTACGAGCAGTACTTC. Amino acid sequence: CAISVQGATSYEQYF.